This T cell receptor (beta chain) was recovered during a study of cytomegalovirus exposure and HLA in healthy donors. Study findings and constraints: Among immune exposure information, only CMV serostatus was available. Some segments of the V type, notably TRBV6-2 and TRBV6-3, were excluded as indistinguishable. Presence/absence analyses assumed roughly uniform sequencing depth across donors. Across HLA loci, a later analysis found differing TCR association rates, with DRB1 most and HLA-C fewest.

The V end lost 8 bases, the J end lost 0 bases, and 13 bases lay between the germline ends. Germline lookup yields CDR1 MNHNS and CDR2 SASEGT. The CDR3 is 14 amino acids. Concerning this clone itself: Its antigen is not identified.

Researchers ran the PCR with 60 Vbeta and 13 Jbeta primers. Method: immunoSEQ multiplex PCR; TCRdb's copy keeps in-frame clones and lacks some. The table includes 180,000 or so clones, over 60% detected once. The genes are TRBV6-1 and TRBJ2-5, with D perhaps TRBD2 (5 bases). The sample comprised PBMCs. The source of this sequence is a woman between 45 and 65 years old in good health and CMV-seronegative. CDR3 nucleotides: TGTGCCAGCGTAGAGGGATGGTACCAAGAGACCCAGTACTTC. It specifies CASVEGWYQETQYF.